The present TCR beta chain was sequenced within a study of regulatory T cells in long-lasting Graves disease. Overall study findings and caveats: TRBV28, TRBJ1-2 and TRBJ2-5 emerged as the favored segments in persistent disease.

Assembly of TCR beta libraries relied on iRepertoire HTBI primers together with Arm-PCR of CDR3 regions. In TCRdb, the multiplex PCR reads were re-called with MiXCR into one record per CDR3 protein. The data contain just over 600,000 distinct CDR3 sequences, roughly 15% of them seen just once; the ten biggest clones take up under 20%. This clonotype was counted at least ten times. Its target is not known. Time point reported: newly diagnosed GD, antithyroid drugs for less than 3 months. Scientists built the TCR library using RNA that was extracted from PBMCs. Patients of an endocrinology department in Xi'an, China, were included. Into tubes containing EDTA, about 9.6 milliliters of peripheral blood were drawn. CDR3 size: 14 residues. Looked up from germline, CDR1 is MDHEN and CDR2 is SYDVKM. V gave up 7 bases and J gave up 3 bases; unmatched junction bases: 6. These records were also assigned to another study, of T cells in Graves' hyperthyroidism and ophthalmopathy.

The material was peripheral blood mononuclear cells (PBMCs), obtained at new diagnosis, from a patient treated with antithyroid drugs. This clonotype was obtained from a woman in her 30s with Graves disease. This sequence joins TRBV28 and TRBJ2-7; 10 bases agree with TRBD2. The CDR3 region has the DNA TGTGCCAGCACCCGAACTAGCGGGAACTACGAGCAGTACTTC. It translates to CASTRTSGNYEQYF.